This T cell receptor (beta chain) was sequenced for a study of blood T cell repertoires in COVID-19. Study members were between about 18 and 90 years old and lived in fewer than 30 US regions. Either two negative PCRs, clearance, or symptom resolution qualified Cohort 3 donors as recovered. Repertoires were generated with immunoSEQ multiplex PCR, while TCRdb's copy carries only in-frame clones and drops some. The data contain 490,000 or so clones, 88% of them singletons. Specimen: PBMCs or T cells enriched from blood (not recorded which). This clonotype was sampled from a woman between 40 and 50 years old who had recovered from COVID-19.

The CDR3 nucleotides are TGTGCCACCAGCAGAGAGGGGACAGACACCTACGAGCAGTACTTC. Its translation is CATSREGTDTYEQYF. The chain employs TRBV15 and TRBJ2-7; 7 positions match TRBD1. V was clipped by 0 bases and J by 2 bases; unmatched bases: 4. Looked up from germline, CDR1 is LNHNV and CDR2 is YYDKDF (reference sequence). CDR3 size: 15 residues. Drawing the rest from reference TRBV15 and TRBJ2-7, the complete variable domain is DAMVIQNPRYQVTQFGKPVTLSCSQTLNHNVMYWYQQKSSQAPKLLFHYYDKDFNNEADTPDNFQSRRPNTSFCFLDIRSPGLGDTAMYLCATSREGTDTYEQYFGPGTRLTVT.